The 7 T cell receptor beta chains in this list originate from one sample, sequenced in a study of T cells in Graves' hyperthyroidism and ophthalmopathy. Amplified regions were TCR beta CDR3 sequences from RNA transcripts. HTBI primers were used for first-round RT-PCR of the TCR CDR3. TCRdb called the multiplex PCR reads again in MiXCR, with one record for every CDR3 protein. The sample consists of about 540,000 distinct CDR3 sequences, around 45% of them appearing once. Sequencing used peripheral blood or thyroid tissue (not recorded which). These receptors all stem from a woman aged 18-29 years with Graves' hyperthyroidism.

Points on this clonotype: A read error may produce the germline difference seen at one junction end. V usage is TRBV7-6 and J usage is TRBJ1-2, with a weak D call TRBD1 (5 bases). The CDR3 is made up of 16 amino acids. Germline CDR1 SGHVS, CDR2 FNYEAQ. CDR3 coding DNA: TGCGCCAGCAGCTTTGCAGGACACGATCGGAATTATGGCTACACCTTC. It encodes CASSFAGHDRNYGYTF.

There are a few counts of this clonotype. The chain is built from TRBV2 and TRBJ2-7, with 7 bases aligning to TRBD1. J was trimmed by 2 bases and V by 8 bases; bases with no gene match: 6. This CDR3 spans 13 amino acids. Germline CDR1 and CDR2: SNHLY and FYNNEI. The DNA for the CDR3 is TGTGCCAGCCAGTTAGGACAGGCCTACGAGCAGTACTTC. Translation: CASQLGQAYEQYF.

This clonotype has ten or more counts. The chain links TRBV5-1 to TRBJ1-2; 10 nucleotides agree with TRBD1. The CDR3 length is 17 residues. Trimming at V came to 2 bases and at J to 2 bases, leaving 9 bases not matched to a gene. Germline CDR1 is SGHRS and CDR2 is YFSETQ. CDR3 residues: CASSFTAGTGANYGYTF. For the CDR3, the DNA is TGCGCCAGCAGCTTTACAGCCGGGACAGGGGCGAACTATGGCTACACCTTC.

In the case of this clonotype: One end of the junction is discordant with germline, which a read error may explain. This sequence joins TRBV7-7 and TRBJ2-5; TRBD1 might be the D (6 bases). The CDR3 has 14 amino acids. Germline V gives CDR1 SSHAT, CDR2 FNYEAQ (reference sequence). As DNA, the CDR3 is TGTGCTAGCATCCCGTTGGGGGCTCAAGAGACCCAGTACTTC. Protein: CASIPLGAQETQYF.

This clonotype showed up many times. The rearrangement links TRBV7-9 to TRBJ2-5; D is unclear. CDR3 size: 17 residues. Between the trimmed V and J ends, which lost 6 bases and 2 bases, there was a span of 22 bases. Germline CDR1 SEHNR, CDR2 FQNEAQ (reference sequence). This CDR3 reads CASRSGVNGPNQETQYF. The CDR3 nucleotides are TGTGCCAGCAGAAGTGGGGTTAATGGACCTAATCAAGAGACCCAGTACTTC. Using reference TRBV7-9 and TRBJ2-5 for the parts outside the CDR3, the full variable domain is DTGVSQNPRHKITKRGQNVTFRCDPISEHNRLYWYRQTLGQGPEFLTYFQNEAQLEKSRLLSDRFSAERPKGSFSTLEIQRTEQGDSAMYLCASRSGVNGPNQETQYFGPGTRLLVL.

Details on this clonotype: A much larger clone lies a single base off, so this may be a read error. V usage is TRBV24-1 and J usage is TRBJ2-6, with TRBD1 matching over 7 bases. The germline V gene encodes CDR1 KGHDR and CDR2 SFDVKD. The CDR3 runs to 15 residues. The CDR3 DNA sequence: TGTGCCAGTGGGGACAGCAGCTCTGGGTCCAACGTCCTGACTTTC. Its protein is CASGDSSSGSNVLTF.

The V gene is TRBV9, the J gene TRBJ1-6; D is uncertain. The length of the CDR3 is 13 residues. Trimming took off 3 bases at V and 10 bases at J, with 11 bases between the two ends. Germline V gene lookup returns CDR1 SGDLS and CDR2 YYNGEE. The CDR3 nucleotides are TGTGCCAGCAGCGCGAATCATAGATCACCCCTCCACTTT. Translated, it gives CASSANHRSPLHF.